These T cell receptor beta chains were read from a single sample in a study of shared clonotypes between healthy human individuals. Sequencing was performed with immunoSEQ multiplex PCR; in TCRdb, only in-frame clones are kept and a portion is missing. The sample includes roughly 400,000 clones, just over 95% of them seen just once. Material: memory CD8+ T cells sorted from blood. These receptor sequences come from a man aged 25 to 45 in good health. The CDR3 runs from the conserved cysteine through the conserved F or W. Fields, in order: CDR3 DNA, CDR3 protein, D gene, J gene, V gene, clone size. D genes are given only for firm matches. Part of the rows lack a size; the others show once, few, many or a class for expanded clones.

TGTGCCTGGGGACTAGCGGGAGTCGGGAAGTGGTTCTTC CAWGLAGVGKWFF TRBD2 TRBJ2-1 TRBV30 .
TGTGCCAGCAGTGGAACCGGGACCGCAACCTACGAGCAGTACTTC CASSGTGTATYEQYF . TRBJ2-7 TRBV27 .
TGCAGCGTTGAAGGGGCAGGACAGGTCGACGAGCAGTACTTC CSVEGAGQVDEQYF TRBD1 TRBJ2-7 TRBV29-1 .
TGCGCCAGCAGCTTGGCTGGGGATCAGCCCCAGCATTTT CASSLAGDQPQHF . TRBJ1-5 TRBV5-1 .
TGCAGCGTTGAAGCGGACAGAGCTTATGGCTACACCTTC CSVEADRAYGYTF . TRBJ1-2 TRBV29-1 .
TGTGCCAGCAGGGGGAGGGGTGACTCTACCATATATTTT CASRGRGDSTIYF . TRBJ1-3 TRBV5-5 .
TGTGCCAGCATCTTAAGGGCGCCCGCCAAAAACATTCAGTACTTC CASILRAPAKNIQYF . TRBJ2-4 TRBV6-1 .
TGTGCCTGGAAGTTTGTCAGGTCCGCTGGAAACACCATATATTTT CAWKFVRSAGNTIYF . TRBJ1-3 TRBV30 once
TGCGCCAGCAGCTTGGCCGACAGGGGCGCTACCCTTAGCAATCAGCCCCAGCATTTT CASSLADRGATLSNQPQHF TRBD1 TRBJ1-5 TRBV5-1 .
TGTGCCAGCAGTTTACGGGGGGGCGGAAAACTGTTTTTT CASSLRGGGKLFF . TRBJ1-4 TRBV27 .
TGCGCCAGCGGAGGGCAGGGGAACACCGGGGAGCTGTTTTTT CASGGQGNTGELFF . TRBJ2-2 TRBV5-1 .
TGTGCCAGCAGTGACGGAGGACAGGGTATGGATACGCAGTATTTT CASSDGGQGMDTQYF TRBD1 TRBJ2-3 TRBV25-1 .
TGTGCCAGCAGCACTTACCGCACAGATACGCAGTATTTT CASSTYRTDTQYF . TRBJ2-3 TRBV7-2 .
TGTGCCAGCAGCGTACAGTATACTAACTATGGCTACACCTTC CASSVQYTNYGYTF . TRBJ1-2 TRBV6-4 .
TGTGCCAGCAGTGAAACGGGGGCCGGGGAGCTGTTTTTT CASSETGAGELFF . TRBJ2-2 TRBV6-1 .
TGTGCCAGCAGACAGGCTAATGAAAAACTGTTTTTT CASRQANEKLFF . TRBJ1-4 TRBV28 .
TGCGCCAGCAGCGCACGGGAGGGCCTAACAAATGAAGCTTTCTTT CASSAREGLTNEAFF . TRBJ1-1 TRBV5-1 .
TGTGCCAGCAGCTCGGTAGATTCTTACTCTGGGGCCAACGTCCTGACTTTC CASSSVDSYSGANVLTF . TRBJ2-6 TRBV11-2 once
TGCAGTGCTAGAGATCAGAGGCTGTACTTC CSARDQRLYF . TRBJ2-7 TRBV20-1 .
TGTGCCAGCAGTGAAGCGCTCCTAGCGGGATTCAATGAGCAGTTCTTC CASSEALLAGFNEQFF TRBD2 TRBJ2-1 TRBV6-1 .
TGTGCCAGCAGTTATGGTCGAATTCTAGCCAAAAACATTCAGTACTTC CASSYGRILAKNIQYF . TRBJ2-4 TRBV6-6 once
TGTGCCAGCGGGCGGGGGGAAGATACGCAGTATTTT CASGRGEDTQYF TRBD2 TRBJ2-3 TRBV2 once
TGTGCCAGCAGCGCCGGAGGGACCTACTCTGGAAACACCATATATTTT CASSAGGTYSGNTIYF . TRBJ1-3 TRBV9 .
TGTGCCACCACTAGCGGGAGGCTGAGTGAGCAGTTCTTC CATTSGRLSEQFF TRBD2 TRBJ2-1 TRBV2 .
TGTGCCAGCAGCTCCGGGACTAGCCGGCACACCGGGGAGCTGTTTTTT CASSSGTSRHTGELFF TRBD2 TRBJ2-2 TRBV7-9 .
TGCGCCAGCAGCCCGGGACAGGGGACCGAGCAGTACTTC CASSPGQGTEQYF TRBD1 TRBJ2-7 TRBV5-1 .
TGTGCCAGCAGTGGAGGGCATCAGCCCCAGCATTTT CASSGGHQPQHF . TRBJ1-5 TRBV5-6 once